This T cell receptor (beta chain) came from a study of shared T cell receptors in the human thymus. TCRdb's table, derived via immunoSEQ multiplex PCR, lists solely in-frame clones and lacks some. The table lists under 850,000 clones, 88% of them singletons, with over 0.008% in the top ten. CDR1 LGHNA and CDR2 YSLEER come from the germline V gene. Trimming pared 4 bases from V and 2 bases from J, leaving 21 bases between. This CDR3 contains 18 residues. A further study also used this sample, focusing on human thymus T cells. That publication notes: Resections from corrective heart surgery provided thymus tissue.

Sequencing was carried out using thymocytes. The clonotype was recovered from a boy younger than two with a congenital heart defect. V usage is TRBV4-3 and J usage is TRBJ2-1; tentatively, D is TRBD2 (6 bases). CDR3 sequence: CASSPLWGLAATYNEQFF. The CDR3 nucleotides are TGCGCCAGCAGCCCCTTATGGGGATTAGCGGCTACCTACAATGAGCAGTTCTTC.